A selection of T cell receptor beta chains follows, all from one sample in a study of blood T cell repertoires in COVID-19. Profiling relied on immunoSEQ multiplex PCR, and the TCRdb table lists in-frame clones only, not all of them. The sample contains some 320,000 clones, around 87% of which appear only once. The sample taken for sequencing was peripheral blood. Receptors were obtained from a woman in her forties or fifties who had recovered from COVID-19. CDR3s include the opening cysteine and the closing phenylalanine or tryptophan. Fields, in order: D gene, V gene, clone size, J gene, CDR3 protein, CDR3 DNA. D genes are given only for firm matches. Size tells how often a clone was seen (once, few, many) or the class of an expanded clone, and some rows leave it out.

D: NA; V: TRBV6-2/TRBV6-3; size: NA; J: TRBJ1-1; CDR3: CASSYDPGVNTEAFF; DNA: TGTGCCAGCAGTTACGATCCAGGGGTGAACACTGAAGCTTTCTTT
D: TRBD2; V: TRBV5-5; size: NA; J: TRBJ2-7; CDR3: CASSLLAGGLYEQYF; DNA: TGTGCCAGCAGCTTGCTGGCGGGAGGGCTCTACGAGCAGTACTTC
D: TRBD2; V: TRBV5-1; size: NA; J: TRBJ2-3; CDR3: CASSSRFGTRNTDTQYF; DNA: TGCGCCAGCAGCTCGCGGTTCGGGACTAGGAACACAGATACGCAGTATTTT
D: TRBD1; V: TRBV6-2/TRBV6-3; size: once; J: TRBJ1-2; CDR3: CASSRTGPGYTF; DNA: TGTGCCAGCAGTCGGACAGGCCCTGGCTACACCTTC
D: NA; V: TRBV29-1; size: NA; J: TRBJ1-2; CDR3: CSAERTAVLYGYTF; DNA: TGCAGCGCTGAACGGACAGCTGTGCTCTATGGCTACACCTTC
D: NA; V: TRBV28; size: NA; J: TRBJ2-3; CDR3: CACSSGVVRDTQYF; DNA: TGTGCCTGCTCTTCGGGGGTTGTAAGAGATACGCAGTATTTT
D: TRBD2; V: TRBV28; size: NA; J: TRBJ2-7; CDR3: CASSGRLAGVYEQYF; DNA: TGTGCCAGCAGTGGAAGACTAGCGGGAGTCTACGAGCAGTACTTC
D: TRBD1; V: TRBV5-1; size: NA; J: TRBJ1-1; CDR3: CASSLRTGLGTEAFF; DNA: TGCGCCAGCAGCTTGCGGACAGGCTTGGGCACTGAAGCTTTCTTT
D: NA; V: TRBV5-6; size: NA; J: TRBJ1-3; CDR3: CASSQTFSGGRGNTIYF; DNA: TGTGCCAGCAGCCAAACTTTCTCGGGGGGTCGCGGAAACACCATATATTTT
D: NA; V: TRBV18; size: NA; J: TRBJ2-3; CDR3: CASSPQGSGDTQYF; DNA: TGTGCCAGCTCACCCCAGGGTTCCGGGGATACGCAGTATTTT
D: TRBD1; V: TRBV5-6; size: NA; J: TRBJ2-7; CDR3: CASSSLGQPSYEQYF; DNA: TGTGCCAGCAGCTCCCTGGGACAGCCATCTTACGAGCAGTACTTC
D: NA; V: TRBV27; size: NA; J: TRBJ1-3; CDR3: CASSSRGISSGNTIYF; DNA: TGTGCCAGCAGTTCCCGGGGGATTAGCTCTGGAAACACCATATATTTT
D: TRBD2; V: TRBV7-2; size: NA; J: TRBJ2-6; CDR3: CASSREAPGANVLTF; DNA: TGTGCCAGCAGCCGGGAGGCCCCTGGGGCCAACGTCCTGACTTTC
D: NA; V: TRBV18; size: NA; J: TRBJ1-4; CDR3: CASSPQLQGATNEKLFF; DNA: TGTGCCAGCTCACCACAACTTCAGGGTGCAACTAATGAAAAACTGTTTTTT
D: TRBD1; V: TRBV19; size: NA; J: TRBJ1-1; CDR3: CASSLTRTGVNTEAFF; DNA: TGTGCCAGTAGCCTTACGAGGACAGGGGTGAACACTGAAGCTTTCTTT
D: NA; V: TRBV5-1; size: NA; J: TRBJ2-7; CDR3: CASSVSGVYEQYF; DNA: TGCGCCAGCAGCGTATCGGGGGTCTACGAGCAGTACTTC
D: NA; V: TRBV27; size: NA; J: TRBJ2-1; CDR3: CASSLVYGRLYNEQFF; DNA: TGTGCCAGCAGTTTGGTATATGGCAGGCTATACAATGAGCAGTTCTTC